Sequencing of this T cell receptor beta chain was carried out in a study of blood T cells in healthy people across ages. Regarding the study as a whole: Donor CMV infection status was unknown, possibly confounding age-related changes in expanded clonotypes.

This clonotype turned up a few times. The antigen is undetermined. Researchers isolated at least 7 million PBMCs per sample. Combining a sample-barcoded 5' primer with a J-beta primer mix, a second PCR ran for 7 to 11 cycles. TCRdb called the 5' RACE reads again in MiXCR, with one record for every CDR3 protein. The repertoire has 580,000 or so distinct CDR3 sequences, more than 45% of them found once; the top ten carry approximately 23%. Specimen: blood. This TCR derives from an elderly man in good health.

The CDR3 reads CASCPGISSNQPQHF. As DNA, the CDR3 is TGTGCCAGCTGCCCAGGGATATCTAGCAATCAGCCCCAGCATTTT. The rearrangement links TRBV27 to TRBJ1-5; D is possibly TRBD1 (5 bases). Germline loops: CDR1 MNHEY, CDR2 SMNVEV (reference sequence). CDR3 length: 15 residues. Trimming left V 8 bases short and J 0 bases short, with 14 bases between.